This TCR beta chain was sequenced in a study of blood T cell repertoires in COVID-19. Study-wide context: Sample material is recorded as cDNA or gDNA derived from T cells, B-cell-depleted T cells, or PBMCs.

Deletions cut 0 bases from V and 7 bases from J, with 12 bases between. CDR1 GTSNPN and CDR2 SVGIG come from the germline V gene (reference sequence). There are 13 residues in the CDR3. Some clones are missing from TCRdb's copy, which holds only in-frame ones; the method was immunoSEQ multiplex PCR. Among some 15,000 clones listed, roughly 76% were seen once. Input material: peripheral blood. This TCR was recovered from a man aged 70 or older with active or convalescent COVID-19. The chain uses TRBV30 and TRBJ1-1, with TRBD1 as a possible D gene (5 bases). The CDR3 DNA reads as TGTGCCTGGAGTGTTTCAGGGAATGGTGAAGCTTTCTTT. Translating it yields CAWSVSGNGEAFF.